The 4 T cell receptor beta chains below were found in one sample sequenced in a study of blood T cell repertoires in COVID-19. Assay: immunoSEQ multiplex PCR; the TCRdb copy retains only in-frame clones and omits some. Altogether hundreds of thousands of clones are present, about 87% being singletons, with the ten largest covering over 6%. Sequencing was performed on peripheral blood. Receptors were obtained from a woman between 45 and 60 years old with COVID-19, enrolled during active disease.

The CDR3 nucleotides read TGTGCCAGCAGCTGGTCCAGCCAAGAGACCCAGTACTTC. Translating it yields CASSWSSQETQYF. V is TRBV7-9 and J is TRBJ2-5; D is undetermined. From germline, CDR1 is SEHNR and CDR2 FQNEAQ (reference sequence). V lost 4 bases and J lost 1, with 7 bases in between. The length of the CDR3 is 13 residues.

The chain links TRBV7-2 to TRBJ1-2; possibly TRBD1 for D (5 bases). CDR1 and CDR2 from the germline V gene are SGHTA and FQGNSA. V was cut by 4 bases and J by 8 bases, with 17 bases left in between. This CDR3 is 14 amino acids long. Written as DNA, the CDR3 is TGTGCCAGCAGCTCACGATGGGGGGTTAGGGGCTACACCTTC. This sequence encodes CASSSRWGVRGYTF.

J is TRBJ2-3 and V is TRBV5-1, with a weak D call TRBD2 (7 bases). Germline assignment: CDR1 SGHRS and CDR2 YFSETQ. Between the trimmed V and J ends, which lost 7 bases and 5 bases, there was a span of 17 bases. The CDR3 contains 14 residues. The CDR3, as DNA: TGCGCCAGCCAATTAGGGGGGGCAAGAGATACGCAGTATTTT. Amino acids: CASQLGGARDTQYF. The whole variable domain, filled in from reference TRBV5-1 and TRBJ2-3, reads KAGVTQTPRYLIKTRGQQVTLSCSPISGHRSVSWYQQTPGQGLQFLFEYFSETQRNKGNFPGRFSGRQFSNSRSEMNVSTLELGDSALYLCASQLGGARDTQYFGPGTRLTVL.

The chain joins TRBV19 to TRBJ1-6; maybe TRBD1 (6 bases). CDR3 length: 16 residues. CDR1 is LNHDA, CDR2 SQIVND, per germline (reference sequence). The V end lost 3 bases, the J end lost 10 bases, and 19 bases lay between the germline ends. In DNA, the CDR3 is TGTGCCAGTAGTATCTTCCGGACAGCCAGTACCTCACCCCTCCACTTT. As protein: CASSIFRTASTSPLHF. Full variable domain (outside the CDR3, taken from reference TRBV19 and TRBJ1-6): DGGITQSPKYLFRKEGQNVTLSCEQNLNHDAMYWYRQDPGQGLRLIYYSQIVNDFQKGDIAEGYSVSREKKESFPLTVTSAQKNPTAFYLCASSIFRTASTSPLHFGNGTRLTVT.